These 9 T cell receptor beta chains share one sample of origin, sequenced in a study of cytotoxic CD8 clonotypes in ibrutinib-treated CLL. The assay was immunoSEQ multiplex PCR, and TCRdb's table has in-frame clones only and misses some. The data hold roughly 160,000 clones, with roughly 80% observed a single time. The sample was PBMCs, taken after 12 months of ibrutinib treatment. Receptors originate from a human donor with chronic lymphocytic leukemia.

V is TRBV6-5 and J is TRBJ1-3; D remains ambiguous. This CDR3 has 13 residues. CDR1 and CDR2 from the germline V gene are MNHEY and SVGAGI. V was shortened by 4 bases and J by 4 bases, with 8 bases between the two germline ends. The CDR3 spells CASSSVLGNTIYF. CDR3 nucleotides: TGTGCCAGCAGTTCTGTCCTCGGAAACACCATATATTTT.

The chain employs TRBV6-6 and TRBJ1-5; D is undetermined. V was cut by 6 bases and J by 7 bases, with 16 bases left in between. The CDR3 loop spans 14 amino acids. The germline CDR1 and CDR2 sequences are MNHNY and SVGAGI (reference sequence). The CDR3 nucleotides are TGTGCCAGCAGGGGGAGGGCTATCGGGCAGCCCCAGCATTTT. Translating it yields CASRGRAIGQPQHF.

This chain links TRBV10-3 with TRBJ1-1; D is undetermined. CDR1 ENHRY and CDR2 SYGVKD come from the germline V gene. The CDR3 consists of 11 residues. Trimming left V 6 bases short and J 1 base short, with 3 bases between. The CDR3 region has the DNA TGTGCCATCAGGGCGAACACTGAAGCTTTCTTT. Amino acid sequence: CAIRANTEAFF.

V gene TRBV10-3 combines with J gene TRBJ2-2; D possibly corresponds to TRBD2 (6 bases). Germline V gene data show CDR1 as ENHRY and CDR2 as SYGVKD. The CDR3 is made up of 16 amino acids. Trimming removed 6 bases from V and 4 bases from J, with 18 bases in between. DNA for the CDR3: TGTGCCATCAGCCAAGCAGGGCCCGGGAGCACCGGGGAGCTGTTTTTT. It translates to CAISQAGPGSTGELFF.

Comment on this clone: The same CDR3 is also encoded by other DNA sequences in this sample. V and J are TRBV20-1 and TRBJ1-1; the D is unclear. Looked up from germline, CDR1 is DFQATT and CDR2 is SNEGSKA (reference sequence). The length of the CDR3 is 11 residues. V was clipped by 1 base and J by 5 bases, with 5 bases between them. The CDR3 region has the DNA TGCAGTGCTAGAGGAGGGACTGAAGCTTTCTTT. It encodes CSARGGTEAFF.

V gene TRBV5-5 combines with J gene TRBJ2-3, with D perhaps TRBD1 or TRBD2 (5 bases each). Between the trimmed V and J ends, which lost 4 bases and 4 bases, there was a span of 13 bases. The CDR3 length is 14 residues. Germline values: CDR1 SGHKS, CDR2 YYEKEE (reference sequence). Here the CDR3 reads CASSPLEGADTQYF. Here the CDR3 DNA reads TGTGCCAGCAGCCCACTAGAAGGGGCAGATACGCAGTATTTT.

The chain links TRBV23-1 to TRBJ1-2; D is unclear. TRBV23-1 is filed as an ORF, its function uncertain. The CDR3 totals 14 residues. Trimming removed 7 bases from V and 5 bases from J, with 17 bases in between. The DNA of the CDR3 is TGCGCCAGCATCGCGACGGCCTCCTGGTATGGCTACACCTTC. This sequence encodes CASIATASWYGYTF.

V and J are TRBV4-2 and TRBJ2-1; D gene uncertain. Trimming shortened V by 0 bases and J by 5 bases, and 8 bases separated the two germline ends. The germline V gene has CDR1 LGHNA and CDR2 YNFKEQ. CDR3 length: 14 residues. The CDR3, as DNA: TGTGCCAGCAGCCAAGATCGTCGCGACAATGAGCAGTTCTTC. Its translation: CASSQDRRDNEQFF.

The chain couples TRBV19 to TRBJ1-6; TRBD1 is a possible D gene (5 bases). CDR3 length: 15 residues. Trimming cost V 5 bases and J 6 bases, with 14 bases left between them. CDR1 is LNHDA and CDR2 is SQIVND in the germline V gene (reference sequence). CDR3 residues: CASSGAGGGNSPLHF. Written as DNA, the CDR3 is TGTGCCAGTAGTGGAGCGGGTGGGGGTAATTCACCCCTCCACTTT. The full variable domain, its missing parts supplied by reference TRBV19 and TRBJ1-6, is DGGITQSPKYLFRKEGQNVTLSCEQNLNHDAMYWYRQDPGQGLRLIYYSQIVNDFQKGDIAEGYSVSREKKESFPLTVTSAQKNPTAFYLCASSGAGGGNSPLHFGNGTRLTVT.